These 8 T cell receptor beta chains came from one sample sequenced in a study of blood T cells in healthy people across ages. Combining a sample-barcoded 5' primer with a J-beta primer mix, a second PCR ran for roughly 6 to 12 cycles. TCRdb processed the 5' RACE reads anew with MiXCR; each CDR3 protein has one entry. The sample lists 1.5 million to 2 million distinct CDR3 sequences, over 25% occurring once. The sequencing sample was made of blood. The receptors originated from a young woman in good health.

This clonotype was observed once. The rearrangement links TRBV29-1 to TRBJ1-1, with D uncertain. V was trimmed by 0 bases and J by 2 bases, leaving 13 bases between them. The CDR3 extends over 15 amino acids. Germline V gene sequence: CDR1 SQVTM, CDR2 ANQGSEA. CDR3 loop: CSVEEWTGSNTEAFF. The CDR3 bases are TGCAGCGTTGAAGAATGGACGGGTAGCAACACTGAAGCTTTCTTT. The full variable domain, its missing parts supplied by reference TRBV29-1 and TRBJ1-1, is SAVISQKPSRDICQRGTSLTIQCQVDSQVTMMFWYRQQPGQSLTLIATANQGSEATYESGFVIDKFPISRPNLTFSTLTVSNMSPEDSSIYLCSVEEWTGSNTEAFFGQGTRLTVV.

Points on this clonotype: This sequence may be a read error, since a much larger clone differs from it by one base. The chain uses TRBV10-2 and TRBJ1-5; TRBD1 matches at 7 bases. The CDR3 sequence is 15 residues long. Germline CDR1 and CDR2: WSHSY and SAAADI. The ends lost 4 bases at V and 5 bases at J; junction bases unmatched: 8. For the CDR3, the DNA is TGCGCCAGCAGTGTCGGACAGGCTTGGGATCAGCCCCAGCATTTT. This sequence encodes CASSVGQAWDQPQHF.

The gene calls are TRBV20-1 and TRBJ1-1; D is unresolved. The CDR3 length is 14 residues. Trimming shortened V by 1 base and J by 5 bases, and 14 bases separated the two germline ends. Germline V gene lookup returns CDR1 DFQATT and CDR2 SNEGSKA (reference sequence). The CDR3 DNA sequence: TGCAGTGCTAGAGTAAGGGCCTCGAGGACTGAAGCTTTCTTT. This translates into CSARVRASRTEAFF.

This chain's CDR3 is CASGRGQGSYGYTF. CDR3 DNA sequence: TGTGCCAGCGGTCGGGGACAGGGGTCGTATGGCTACACCTTC. This chain uses TRBV6-5 with TRBJ1-2, with 10 positions matching TRBD1. The V gene end was trimmed by 8 bases and the J gene end by 5 bases; junction bases not matched to a gene: 8. This CDR3 has 14 residues. Germline CDR1 MNHEY, CDR2 SVGAGI.

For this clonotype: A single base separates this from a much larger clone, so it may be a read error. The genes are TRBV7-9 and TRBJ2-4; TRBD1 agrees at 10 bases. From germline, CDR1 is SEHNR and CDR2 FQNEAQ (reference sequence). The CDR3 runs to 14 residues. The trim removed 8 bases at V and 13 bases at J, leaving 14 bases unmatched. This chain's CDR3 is CASATGQGHNEQYF. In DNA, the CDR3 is TGTGCCAGCGCGACGGGACAGGGGCACAATGAGCAGTACTTC.

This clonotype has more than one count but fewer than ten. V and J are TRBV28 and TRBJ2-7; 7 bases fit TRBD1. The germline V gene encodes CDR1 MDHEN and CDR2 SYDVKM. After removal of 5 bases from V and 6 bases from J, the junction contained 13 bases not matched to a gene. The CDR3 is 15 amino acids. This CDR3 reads CASSRWALQGIEQYF. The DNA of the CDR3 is TGTGCCAGCAGTCGATGGGCCTTACAGGGGATCGAGCAGTACTTC.

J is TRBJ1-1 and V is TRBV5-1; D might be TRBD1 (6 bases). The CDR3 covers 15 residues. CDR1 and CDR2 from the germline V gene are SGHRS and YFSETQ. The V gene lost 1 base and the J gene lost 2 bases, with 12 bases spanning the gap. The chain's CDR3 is CASSLTSGVNTEAFF. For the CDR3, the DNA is TGCGCCAGCAGCTTGACATCAGGGGTAAACACTGAAGCTTTCTTT.

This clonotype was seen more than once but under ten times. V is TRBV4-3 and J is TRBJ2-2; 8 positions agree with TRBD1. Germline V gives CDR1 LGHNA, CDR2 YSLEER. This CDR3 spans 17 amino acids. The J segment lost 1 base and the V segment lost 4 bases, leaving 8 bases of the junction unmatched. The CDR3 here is CASSRGSGTGNTGELFF. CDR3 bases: TGCGCCAGCAGCCGAGGCTCGGGGACAGGGAACACCGGGGAGCTGTTTTTT.